A selection of T cell receptor beta chains follows, all from one sample in a study of response to subunit inactivated influenza vaccine. TCRdb itself ran the RT-PCR reads through MiXCR, one entry per CDR3 protein. In the table there are around 300,000 distinct CDR3 sequences, 20% to 25% of which are singletons. The sample here was PBMCs from blood, taken less than 22 months after vaccination. Receptor source: a man between 45 and 75 years old who received an inactivated influenza vaccine. Each CDR3 is given with its conserved first and last residue. A D gene is named only where the DNA matches it firmly. Clone size is given for some rows only: seen once, a few or many times, or a class if the clone is expanded.

CDR3 DNA | CDR3 protein | V gene | clone size | D gene | J gene
TGTGCCAGCAGCTCCCTTCCCTCCGAGCAGTACTTC | CASSSLPSEQYF | TRBV11-3 | NA | NA | TRBJ2-7
TGTGCCATCAGTACAACAGGGGGCCGGACCGGGGAGCTGTTTTTT | CAISTTGGRTGELFF | TRBV10-3 | few | TRBD1 | TRBJ2-2
TGTGCCAGCAGTGCCACGAACTACGAGCAGTACTTC | CASSATNYEQYF | TRBV28 | few | NA | TRBJ2-7
TGCAGCGTAAGAGCGGGAGACCCCTACAATGAGCAGTTCTTC | CSVRAGDPYNEQFF | TRBV29-1 | NA | TRBD2 | TRBJ2-1
TGCAGCGCAGGGACAGAAAGGGTAGATACGCAGTATTTT | CSAGTERVDTQYF | TRBV29-1 | few | TRBD1 | TRBJ2-3
TGCGCCAGCAGCTTGGAGGGACAGGGGGCTCGCAATGAGCAGTTCTTC | CASSLEGQGARNEQFF | TRBV5-1 | few | TRBD1 | TRBJ2-1
TGTGCCAGTAAGACTAGCGGGGGGATGAGAGAGACCCAGTACTTC | CASKTSGGMRETQYF | TRBV21-1 | NA | NA | TRBJ2-5
TGCAGTGCTAGGATGGACCTCCACTATGGCTACACCTTC | CSARMDLHYGYTF | TRBV20-1 | NA | NA | TRBJ1-2
TGTGCCAGCAGTTTAGGCGGGACCTCCTACAATGAGCAGTTCTTC | CASSLGGTSYNEQFF | TRBV12-3/TRBV12-4 | NA | NA | TRBJ2-1
TGCAGTGCTAGTTTAAGTACCAGCCAAGAGACCCAGTACTTC | CSASLSTSQETQYF | TRBV20-1 | NA | NA | TRBJ2-5
TGCAGTGCTAGAGATCCCGGACTAGCGGGAAGCTACGAGCAGTACTTC | CSARDPGLAGSYEQYF | TRBV20-1 | few | TRBD2 | TRBJ2-7
TGTGCCAGCAGCCAAGCCTTCCGGGACAGGGGGCCTGGCTACACCTTC | CASSQAFRDRGPGYTF | TRBV4-2 | NA | TRBD1 | TRBJ1-2
TGTGCCAGCAGCGGTGTATCGGGGGGCTCTGGAAACACCATATATTTT | CASSGVSGGSGNTIYF | TRBV9 | few | NA | TRBJ1-3
TGTGCCAGCAGTCACCTGACCGGGGAGAACACCGGGGAGCTGTTTTTT | CASSHLTGENTGELFF | TRBV12-3/TRBV12-4 | NA | NA | TRBJ2-2
TGTGCCTGGGGACAGGGCTCCTTCGACGAGCAGTACTTC | CAWGQGSFDEQYF | TRBV30 | NA | TRBD1 | TRBJ2-7
TGTGCCAGCAGTTCAGGTGGGGTTTTCCGACAGCCCCAGCATTTT | CASSSGGVFRQPQHF | TRBV28 | few | NA | TRBJ1-5
TGTGCCAGCAGCTTAAAGGGCTTCTTATCGTGGGGAAACACCATATATTTT | CASSLKGFLSWGNTIYF | TRBV11-2 | few | NA | TRBJ1-3
TGTGCCAGCAGTTTGGGCAGGTACGATACGCAGTATTTT | CASSLGRYDTQYF | TRBV5-6 | NA | NA | TRBJ2-3
TGTGCCAGCAGTTACTCGAAAATTGGGGACAGGGGGTGGGAGACCCAGTACTTC | CASSYSKIGDRGWETQYF | TRBV6-5 | few | TRBD1 | TRBJ2-5
TGTGCCAGCAGTTACGGAGGATCCGGGGAGCTGTTTTTT | CASSYGGSGELFF | TRBV6-2/TRBV6-3 | few | NA | TRBJ2-2
TGTGCCACGAGAAGCGGGGGGCCCGTGGAGTTCTTC | CATRSGGPVEFF | TRBV10-3 | few | TRBD2 | TRBJ2-1
TGTGCCAGCAGCTTTGTGGGGGAGAACACCGGGGAGCTGTTTTTT | CASSFVGENTGELFF | TRBV5-6 | NA | NA | TRBJ2-2
TGCAGTGCTCTCCCTCCATGGGGGGTTAGCACAGATACGCAGTATTTT | CSALPPWGVSTDTQYF | TRBV20-1 | few | NA | TRBJ2-3
TGCGCCAGCAGCTTGGAGGCTCTCTCCTACGAGCAGTACTTC | CASSLEALSYEQYF | TRBV5-1 | few | NA | TRBJ2-7
TGTGCCACCAGCAGAGATAGGCCAGGGAGAACCAATCAGCCCCAGCATTTT | CATSRDRPGRTNQPQHF | TRBV15 | many | NA | TRBJ1-5